A selection of T cell receptor beta chains follows, all from one sample in a study of siplizumab effects on memory and regulatory T cells. This table comes from immunoSEQ multiplex PCR, and its TCRdb copy is limited to in-frame clones, with some not included. Of about 100,000 clones detected, less than 95% appear once; the ten largest clones hold 1% to 1.5%. Material for sequencing was non-Treg CD4+ T cells sorted from blood. Every receptor here comes from a human donor in good health. CDR3s include the opening cysteine and the closing phenylalanine or tryptophan. A D gene is named only where the DNA matches it firmly. Only some rows state a clone size, as once, few, many or a class for expanded clones.

J gene	V gene	D gene	clone size	CDR3 DNA	CDR3 protein
TRBJ2-1	TRBV14	-	-	TGTGCCAGCAGCGAAATGCGGGTTCGTTCCTACAATGAGCAGTTCTTC	CASSEMRVRSYNEQFF
TRBJ2-7	TRBV5-1	TRBD1	-	TGCGCCAGCAGCTGGACTGCAAACCCCGGGACAGGCCTCTCCTACGAGCAGTACTTC	CASSWTANPGTGLSYEQYF
TRBJ2-7	TRBV19	TRBD1	-	TGTGCCAGTAGTTTTGGACAGGGGATCCACGAGCAGTACTTC	CASSFGQGIHEQYF
TRBJ1-3	TRBV18	-	-	TGTGCCAGCTCACCCCGAAGAGGGCTGAATGGAAACACCATATATTTT	CASSPRRGLNGNTIYF
TRBJ2-7	TRBV6-6	TRBD2	-	TGTGCCAGCAGTTATCGTCGGGAGGGCCCCCGGGAGCAGTACTTC	CASSYRREGPREQYF
TRBJ1-1	TRBV10-3	-	-	TGTGCCACAGAGGATAAGACGGGGAACACTGAAGCTTTCTTT	CATEDKTGNTEAFF
TRBJ1-2	TRBV5-8	-	-	TGTGCCAGCAGCCTACAGGGTCCAGGTGGCTACACCTTC	CASSLQGPGGYTF
TRBJ1-1	TRBV7-6	-	-	TGTGCCAGCAGCTTAGGGGGGGTGAACACTGAAGCTTTCTTT	CASSLGGVNTEAFF
TRBJ2-1	TRBV19	TRBD2	-	TGTGCCAGTAGTATGGGTCGGACTAGCGGATTCTACAATGAGCAGTTCTTC	CASSMGRTSGFYNEQFF
TRBJ2-2	TRBV5-1	-	-	TGCGCCAGCAGCTTGGGGCATCAGAACACCGGGGAGCTGTTTTTT	CASSLGHQNTGELFF
TRBJ2-1	TRBV10-1	TRBD2	-	TGCGCCAGCAGTTTAGGTAGACCGGGACTAGGACGCAATGAGCAGTTCTTC	CASSLGRPGLGRNEQFF
TRBJ1-5	TRBV6-5	-	-	TGTGCCAGCAGCCCCGCAGGGGCTGGCAATCAGCCCCAGCATTTT	CASSPAGAGNQPQHF
TRBJ2-5	TRBV18	TRBD2	-	TGTGCCAGCTCACCAATAGCGGGAGCGGGGACCCAGTACTTC	CASSPIAGAGTQYF
TRBJ2-4	TRBV14	-	-	TGTGCCAGCAGCCAGTTCACGGGAACCAAAAACATTCAGTACTTC	CASSQFTGTKNIQYF
TRBJ2-7	TRBV5-6	TRBD2	-	TGTGCCAGCAGCTTGGTAGCGGGAGCGCGCTACGAGCAGTACTTC	CASSLVAGARYEQYF
TRBJ2-1	TRBV9	TRBD1	-	TGTGCCAGCAGCGTAGTGGGACAGAACAATGAGCAGTTCTTC	CASSVVGQNNEQFF
TRBJ2-5	TRBV19	-	-	TGTGCCAGTAGTATCTCTGGGGAGACCCAGTACTTC	CASSISGETQYF
TRBJ1-5	TRBV15	-	-	TGTGCCACCAGCAGAGGACCGACTGGCAATCAGCCCCAGCATTTT	CATSRGPTGNQPQHF
TRBJ2-6	TRBV4-2	-	-	TGTGCCAGCAGCCAAGAGACGAGGGCTCCTAGCTCTGGGGCCAACGTCCTGACTTTC	CASSQETRAPSSGANVLTF
TRBJ1-5	TRBV6-5	-	-	TGTGCCAGCAGTTTAACCGGGGGCGGTCAGCCCCAGCATTTT	CASSLTGGGQPQHF
TRBJ2-7	TRBV5-1	-	once	TGCGCCAGCAGCTTGGACGCCGAATCCTACGAGCAGTACTTC	CASSLDAESYEQYF
TRBJ2-1	TRBV7-2	-	-	TGTGCCAGCAGCTTAGCGCTGTCTCTTAGCGACGGGAAGCAGTTCTTC	CASSLALSLSDGKQFF
TRBJ1-1	TRBV6-1	TRBD1	-	TGTGCCAGCAAACAGGGGGGGGTTGTGAACACTGAAGCTTTCTTT	CASKQGGVVNTEAFF
TRBJ2-3	TRBV30	-	-	TGTGCCTGGAGTGTACTCATTAGCACAGATACGCAGTATTTT	CAWSVLISTDTQYF
TRBJ2-3	TRBV5-4	TRBD2	-	TGTGCCAGCAGCGTCCGACTAGCGGGACCCACAGATACGCAGTATTTT	CASSVRLAGPTDTQYF
TRBJ1-5	TRBV2	-	-	TGTGCCAGCAGTGAAGCAGGGGTTAGGCAGCCCCAGCATTTT	CASSEAGVRQPQHF
TRBJ2-7	TRBV7-6	TRBD1	-	TGTGCCAGCAGCTCTGACCTAAGACAGGGGGCTTACGAGCAGTACTTC	CASSSDLRQGAYEQYF
TRBJ2-7	TRBV6-5	-	-	TGTGCCAGCAGTTTGACTCCAGGGCCCTACGAGCAGTACTTC	CASSLTPGPYEQYF
TRBJ1-5	TRBV30	-	-	TGTGCCTGGAGTGCCCCGGCAGGGGCCCCGCGGGAGCCCCAGCATTTT	CAWSAPAGAPREPQHF
TRBJ2-7	TRBV7-9	-	-	TGTGCCAGCAGCTCCCGGGACACCCACTCCTACGAGCAGTACTTC	CASSSRDTHSYEQYF
TRBJ1-4	TRBV9	-	-	TGTGCCAGCAGCGGCGAGGGGTTGCGGGAAAAACTGTTTTTT	CASSGEGLREKLFF
TRBJ2-1	TRBV30	-	-	TGTGCCTGGAGTGTATTACGAGGGCGGGGTTCCTACAATGAGCAGTTCTTC	CAWSVLRGRGSYNEQFF
TRBJ2-7	TRBV18	-	-	TGTGCCAGCTCAGGTTGGGACGGAAACTACGAGCAGTACTTC	CASSGWDGNYEQYF
TRBJ2-7	TRBV10-3	TRBD2	-	TGTGCCATCAGTGAGACTAGCGGGAGATACGAGCAGTACTTC	CAISETSGRYEQYF
TRBJ1-1	TRBV9	-	-	TGTGCCAGCAGCGTAGTTTCCCAGGGGCAGGCGCGGGGTGAAGCTTTCTTT	CASSVVSQGQARGEAFF
TRBJ2-5	TRBV29-1	-	-	-	CSVATGTSAGGEYF
TRBJ2-2	TRBV7-9	TRBD2	-	TGTGCCAGCAGCTGGGGACTAGCGGGCGTCACCGGGGAGCTGTTTTTT	CASSWGLAGVTGELFF
TRBJ2-3	TRBV7-3	-	-	TGTGCCAGCAGCGCACAAACCACAGATACGCAGTATTTT	CASSAQTTDTQYF
TRBJ1-2	TRBV7-9	-	once	TGTGCCACGAGGCCCTCTTATGGCTACACCTTC	CATRPSYGYTF
TRBJ2-3	TRBV6-1	TRBD2	-	TGTGCCAGCAGTGTAAGTCTAGCGGTTAGCACAGATACGCAGTATTTT	CASSVSLAVSTDTQYF
TRBJ1-2	TRBV6-1	TRBD1	-	TGTGCCAGCAGATTCGACAGGGCCCCCTATGGCTACACCTTC	CASRFDRAPYGYTF
TRBJ1-2	TRBV18	-	-	TGTGCCAGCTCACCTCGGACAGAAAACTATGGCTACACCTTC	CASSPRTENYGYTF
TRBJ2-1	TRBV6-5	-	-	TGTGCCAGCAGTTACTCTACTAACTCCTACAATGAGCAGTTCTTC	CASSYSTNSYNEQFF
TRBJ2-2	TRBV25-1	-	-	TGTGCCAGCAGGGACAGCACCGGGGAGCTGTTTTTT	CASRDSTGELFF
TRBJ2-7	TRBV5-8	TRBD2	-	TGTGCCAGCAGCTTGGAGCGGGGAAACGAGCAGTACTTC	CASSLERGNEQYF
TRBJ2-3	TRBV10-3	-	-	TGTGCCATCAGTATCACAGATACGCAGTATTTT	CAISITDTQYF
TRBJ2-2	TRBV2	TRBD2	-	TGTGCCAGCAAAGGGACTAGCGGGAACACCGGGGAGCTGTTTTTT	CASKGTSGNTGELFF
TRBJ1-1	TRBV19	-	few	TGTGCCAGCGGGCAGAACACTGAAGCTTTCTTT	CASGQNTEAFF
TRBJ2-7	TRBV28	-	-	TGTGCCGGCAAGCGGACTAAGTCCTACGAGCAGTACTTC	CAGKRTKSYEQYF
TRBJ2-5	TRBV29-1	-	-	TGCAGCGTTGACGTAGAGACCCAGTACTTC	CSVDVETQYF
TRBJ2-1	TRBV6-4	TRBD1	-	TGTGCCAGCAGTGCGGGACAGGGGCCCTACAATGAGCAGTTCTTC	CASSAGQGPYNEQFF
TRBJ2-2	TRBV28	-	-	TGTGCCAGCAGCTCTAACCCAGGAGACACCGGGGAGCTGTTTTTT	CASSSNPGDTGELFF
TRBJ2-1	TRBV19	TRBD2	-	TGTGCCAGTAGTCATGGGAGGGCCACCGCGGGATACAATGAGCAGTTCTTC	CASSHGRATAGYNEQFF
TRBJ2-3	TRBV7-2	-	-	TGTGCCAGCAGCTTAGTGAGGGGTTCAGATACGCAGTATTTT	CASSLVRGSDTQYF
TRBJ2-5	TRBV10-3	-	-	TGTGCCATCAGGACCTCCGAATCGCCGAGCGAGACCCAGTACTTC	CAIRTSESPSETQYF
TRBJ2-3	TRBV18	TRBD2	-	TGTGCCAGCTCACCGAAGCGGGGACTAGCGTACACAGATACGCAGTATTTT	CASSPKRGLAYTDTQYF
TRBJ2-7	TRBV2	TRBD1	-	TGTGCCACAAACGGACAGGGCGACTACGAGCAGTACTTC	CATNGQGDYEQYF
TRBJ2-5	TRBV7-2	-	-	TGTGCCAGCAGCGACGGCTGGGGCTTCCAAGAGACCCAGTACTTC	CASSDGWGFQETQYF
TRBJ1-5	TRBV9	-	-	TGTGCCAGCAGCGTTGGTCAGAGTAGCAATCAGCCCCAGCATTTT	CASSVGQSSNQPQHF
TRBJ1-1	TRBV29-1	-	-	TGCAGCGTTGAAAGGTCAGGTGAAGCTTTCTTT	CSVERSGEAFF